This TCR beta chain is drawn from a study of cytomegalovirus exposure and HLA in healthy donors. The study's findings and limits: According to the study, around 150 TCR beta chains were cytomegalovirus-associated. Most TCR sequences were rare, but some public TCRs occurred in many donors.

The PCR employed 60 Vbeta primers together with 13 Jbeta primers. The table came from immunoSEQ multiplex PCR; TCRdb's copy has only in-frame clones and leaves some out. The sample includes 150,000 to 200,000 clones, approximately 80% of them seen just once. A single count supports this clone. Its antigen is not identified. The V and J ends lost 8 bases and 8 bases, in that order; junction bases with no gene match: 15. This CDR3 has 15 residues. Germline loops: CDR1 MDHEN, CDR2 SYDVKM. Sequencing used PBMCs. This receptor was identified in a woman in her thirties or forties in good health and CMV-seronegative. V is TRBV28 and J is TRBJ1-1; 9 bases match TRBD1. CDR3 amino acids: CASLIGGTGITEAFF. Written as DNA, the CDR3 is TGTGCCAGCTTAATCGGCGGGACAGGGATTACAGAAGCTTTCTTT.